This T cell receptor beta chain derives from a study of response to subunit inactivated influenza vaccine. V shed 6 bases, J shed 4 bases, and the junction held 3 bases outside the gene matches. The CDR3 totals 13 residues. There are many counts of this clonotype. TCRdb called the RT-PCR reads again in MiXCR, with one record for every CDR3 protein. The sample lists about 540,000 distinct CDR3 sequences, approximately 24% occurring once. This sample also belongs to another study, concerning T cells expressing NK-cell markers. That source reports: cDNA encoding TCR beta was synthesized via 5'RACE template switching incorporating UMIs. Seven HCMV-seropositive donors and one seronegative donor made up the eight sequenced donors.

This chain uses TRBV12-3 or TRBV12-4 with TRBJ1-3; 7 bases agree with TRBD1. The specimen comprised CD4+ T cells sorted from PBMCs, sampled 11 to 12 days after vaccination. This TCR came from a man in his fifties or sixties who received an inactivated influenza vaccine. CDR3 nucleotide sequence: TGTGCCAGCAGCTTGGGACAGGGAAACACCATATATTTT. Translating it yields CASSLGQGNTIYF.